This entry features one TCR beta chain sequence. No cognate antigen has been identified for it. No much larger clone exists at a distance of one base, and base qualities are not known. The V end gives up 1 base and the J end 0 bases, leaving 5 bases in the junction not matched to a gene. CDR1 and CDR2 (SGHDT, YYEEEE) derive from the germline V gene. The CDR3 contains 17 residues, cysteine and phenylalanine counted. CDR3 DNA is the only sequence kept; it has 51 bases, read in frame from the first base. This record belongs to a study of blood T cell repertoires in COVID-19 (dated by TCRdb to 2020 to 2021). For the study in its entirety: Samples covering the acute and convalescent phases of COVID-19 were provided by collaborators in the United States, Italy and Spain. The material from the prospective study consisted of cDNA or gDNA derived from T cells, B-cell-depleted T cells, or PBMCs. The dataset comprised deeply sampled blood TCRbeta repertoires from subjects exposed to, actively infected with, or recovered from COVID-19. The repertoires were released in a freely available public database intended as a resource for research on the immune response to SARS-CoV-2. Samples came from the ongoing ImmuneRACE study (first 160 participants) plus 1,254 subjects from 6 global collaborators. Nearly every sample came with metadata listing a de-identified subject ID, COVID-19 status, age in years and sex. Where available, HLA class I and class II types were obtained from metadata supplied by the sample provider rather than from assay-based typing. Broader findings and caveats from the paper: How much clinical and demographic metadata was included differed by source and by participant, and the metadata was provided uncurated.

Whole blood was collected in K2EDTA tubes by collaborating institutions according to the institutions' own protocols. For TCRbeta analysis, collaborators shipped samples in one of three forms: frozen whole blood, isolated PBMCs, or DNA extracted from either of those sample types. TCRbeta CDR3 regions were amplified from genomic DNA using the immunoSEQ Assay, a bias-controlled multiplex PCR. For the original study's pipeline: Nucleated cell counts per sample were estimated from amplification of reference gene primers within the assay. To quantify the absolute abundance of each unique TCRbeta CDR3 rearrangement, sequence reads were collapsed and filtered. Productive Simpson clonality was computed per sample as the square root of Simpson's diversity index over productive rearrangements. The clones in this table, taken by TCRdb from immuneACCESS, are in-frame only. Not every clone is retained; where verified, under half of the shortfall comes from an unresolved V gene, and the cause of the rest is unknown. The V and J calls and the clone size are those of that table, but D and trimming were determined from the DNA. The sample yields 210,000 or so clones; about four fifths were counted once. More than 10% of the sample lies in the top ten.

The rearranged segments are TRBV5-6 and TRBJ2-2, and 8 bases in between align with TRBD2. The sequence was obtained from a middle-aged woman with acute or convalescent COVID-19. Sequencing was done on a sample of peripheral blood. The CDR3 sequence is CASSLLKGLANTGELFF. The nucleotide sequence is given as TGTGCCAGCAGCTTGCTGAAGGGACTAGCGAACACCGGGGAGCTGTTTTTT.